A selection of T cell receptor beta chains follows, all from one sample in a study of blood T cells in healthy people across ages. TCRdb used MiXCR to reprocess the 5' RACE reads, holding one entry per CDR3 protein. The repertoire includes 800,000 or so distinct CDR3 sequences, just under 25% of them detected once, and approximately 4% sits in the top ten. The sample also formed part of further work on T cells of mothers and their children.

Sequenced: blood. All receptors come from a boy aged 10-17 years in good health. Each CDR3 is given with its conserved first and last residue. D genes are given only for firm matches. Clone size, where shown, is once, few, many, or a class for clones that have expanded.

d_call j_call clone_size v_call cdr3_nt cdr3_aa
TRBD1 TRBJ2-7 NA TRBV10-3 TGTGCCATCAGTGAGTCAGGGACAGCCAGCTCCTACGAGCAGTACTTC CAISESGTASSYEQYF
NA TRBJ2-5 few TRBV7-2 TGTGCCAGCAGCCCTATGGGCGGGCGGGGCACCAAAGAGACCCAGTACTTC CASSPMGGRGTKETQYF
NA TRBJ1-5 few TRBV4-3 TGCGCCAGCAGCCAAGACAGGGGTGATCGGCCCCAGCATTTT CASSQDRGDRPQHF
NA TRBJ2-1 NA TRBV12-3/TRBV12-4 TGTGCCAGCAGTGTCCCAGGGCGAAATGAGCAGTTCTTC CASSVPGRNEQFF
NA TRBJ2-7 NA TRBV4-1 TGCGCCAGCAGCCAAGATCTAAGGCAGATCTCCTACGAGCAGTACTTC CASSQDLRQISYEQYF
NA TRBJ2-7 NA TRBV27 TGTGCCAGCAGTTTATCGCTGGAGCAATCGAGGAAGCAGTACTTC CASSLSLEQSRKQYF
NA TRBJ2-5 NA TRBV2 TGTGCCAGTCCCGAGGTAGCTTGGGAGACCCAGTACTTC CASPEVAWETQYF
NA TRBJ2-2 once TRBV29-1 TGCAGCGTTGAAAGCGGAGGAGCCGGGGAGCTGTTTTTT CSVESGGAGELFF
TRBD2 TRBJ2-5 few TRBV7-2 TGTGCCAGCAGCTATAGCGGGAGGGGCCAAGAGACCCAGTACTTC CASSYSGRGQETQYF
NA TRBJ2-7 NA TRBV5-1 TGCGCCAGCAGCCGGGGCGGTTCGAAGGGTTACGAGCAGTACTTC CASSRGGSKGYEQYF
TRBD1 TRBJ2-7 few TRBV6-1 TGTGCCAGCAGCTCACAGGGGGCCGGGGGAGAAGACGGAGAGCAGTACTTC CASSSQGAGGEDGEQYF
NA TRBJ2-5 NA TRBV28 TGTGCCAGCAGCGCCGGGTCCCTGGAGACCCAGTACTTC CASSAGSLETQYF
NA TRBJ1-2 NA TRBV7-9 TGTGCCAGCAGCGTCATCGGCGGAGGCTACACCTTC CASSVIGGGYTF
NA TRBJ1-5 NA TRBV24-1 TGTGCCACCGGTGAATATAGCAATCAGCCCCAGCATTTT CATGEYSNQPQHF
TRBD2 TRBJ2-3 NA TRBV7-9 TGTGCCAGCAGCCCAGGGACTAGCGGGAGGAGTGGGCCAGATACGCAGTATTTT CASSPGTSGRSGPDTQYF
NA TRBJ2-4 NA TRBV7-9 TGTGCCAGCAGCCCACAGGGATTGGTCAAAAACATTCAGTACTTC CASSPQGLVKNIQYF
TRBD2 TRBJ2-4 NA TRBV20-1 TGCAGTGGCAACGAAGTAGCGGGGGCCAGCGAGGGGAACATTCAGTACTTC CSGNEVAGASEGNIQYF
NA TRBJ2-7 NA TRBV6-2/TRBV6-3 TGTGCCAGCAGTTACTCGATAGACGAGCAGTACTTC CASSYSIDEQYF
NA TRBJ1-2 few TRBV29-1 TGCAGCGTTGATGGGGGTCGTAGGGGCTACACCTTC CSVDGGRRGYTF